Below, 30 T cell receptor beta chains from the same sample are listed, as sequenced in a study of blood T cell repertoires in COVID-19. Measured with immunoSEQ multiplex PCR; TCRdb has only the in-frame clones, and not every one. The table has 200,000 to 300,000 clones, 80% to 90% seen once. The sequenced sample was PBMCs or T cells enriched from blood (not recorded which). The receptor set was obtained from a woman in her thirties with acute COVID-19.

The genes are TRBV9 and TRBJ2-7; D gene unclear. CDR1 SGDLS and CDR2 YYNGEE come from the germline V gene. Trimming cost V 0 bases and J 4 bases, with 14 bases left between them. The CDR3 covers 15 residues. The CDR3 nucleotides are TGTGCCAGCAGCGTAGGGAGTGGCAGCCCTTACGAGCAGTACTTC. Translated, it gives CASSVGSGSPYEQYF.

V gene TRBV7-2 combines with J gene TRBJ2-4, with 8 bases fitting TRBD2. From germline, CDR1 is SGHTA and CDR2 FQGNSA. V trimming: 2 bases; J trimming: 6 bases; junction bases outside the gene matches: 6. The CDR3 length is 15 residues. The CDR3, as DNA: TGTGCCAGCAGCTTAAGCGGGGGACTTGTAAACATTCAGTACTTC. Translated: CASSLSGGLVNIQYF.

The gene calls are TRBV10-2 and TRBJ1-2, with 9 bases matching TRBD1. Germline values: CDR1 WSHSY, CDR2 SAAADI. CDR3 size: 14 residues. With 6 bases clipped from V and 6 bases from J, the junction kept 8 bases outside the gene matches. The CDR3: CASRTTGGADGYTF. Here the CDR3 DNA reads TGCGCCAGCAGGACTACAGGGGGCGCCGATGGCTACACCTTC.

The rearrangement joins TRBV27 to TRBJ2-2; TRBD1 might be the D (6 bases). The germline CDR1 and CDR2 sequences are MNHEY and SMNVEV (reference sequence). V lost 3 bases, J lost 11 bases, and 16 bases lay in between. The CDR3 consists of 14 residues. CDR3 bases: TGTGCCAGCAGTTTGTACAGGGCCGTGGACGAGCTGTTTTTT. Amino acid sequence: CASSLYRAVDELFF.

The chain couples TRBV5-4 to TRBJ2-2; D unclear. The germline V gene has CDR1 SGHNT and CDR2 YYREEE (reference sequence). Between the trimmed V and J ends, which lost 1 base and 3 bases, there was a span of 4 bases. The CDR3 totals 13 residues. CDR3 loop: CASSLQYTGELFF. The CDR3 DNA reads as TGTGCCAGCAGCTTGCAGTACACCGGGGAGCTGTTTTTT.

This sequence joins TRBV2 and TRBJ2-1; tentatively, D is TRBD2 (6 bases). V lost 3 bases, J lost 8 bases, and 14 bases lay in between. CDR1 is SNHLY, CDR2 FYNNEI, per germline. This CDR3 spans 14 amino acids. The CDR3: CASSEGTWGDEQFF. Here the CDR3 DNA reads TGTGCCAGCAGTGAGGGAACGTGGGGGGATGAGCAGTTCTTC.

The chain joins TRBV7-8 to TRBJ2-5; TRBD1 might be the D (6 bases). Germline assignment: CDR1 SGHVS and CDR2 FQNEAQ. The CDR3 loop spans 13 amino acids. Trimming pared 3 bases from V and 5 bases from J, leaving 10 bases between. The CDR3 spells CASSLSQGETQYF. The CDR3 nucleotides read TGTGCCAGCAGCTTGTCCCAGGGGGAGACCCAGTACTTC.

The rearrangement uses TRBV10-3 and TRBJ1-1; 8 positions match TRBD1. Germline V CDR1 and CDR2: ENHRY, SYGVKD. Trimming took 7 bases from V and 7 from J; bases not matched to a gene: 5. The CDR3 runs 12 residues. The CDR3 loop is CAIKAGTGEAFF. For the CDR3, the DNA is TGTGCCATCAAGGCCGGGACAGGTGAAGCTTTCTTT.

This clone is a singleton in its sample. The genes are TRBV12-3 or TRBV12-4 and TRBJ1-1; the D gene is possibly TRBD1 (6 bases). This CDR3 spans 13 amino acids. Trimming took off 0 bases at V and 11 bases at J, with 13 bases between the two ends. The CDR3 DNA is TGTGCCAGCAGTTTAGCCCCAGGGGCTACGGCTTTCTTT. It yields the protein CASSLAPGATAFF.

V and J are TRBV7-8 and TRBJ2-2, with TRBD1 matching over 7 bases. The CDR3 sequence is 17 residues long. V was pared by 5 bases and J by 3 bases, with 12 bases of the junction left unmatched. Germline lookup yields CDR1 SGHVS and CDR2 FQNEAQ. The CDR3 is CASSNKQGYEDTGELFF. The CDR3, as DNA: TGTGCCAGCAGCAATAAACAGGGGTACGAGGACACCGGGGAGCTGTTTTTT.

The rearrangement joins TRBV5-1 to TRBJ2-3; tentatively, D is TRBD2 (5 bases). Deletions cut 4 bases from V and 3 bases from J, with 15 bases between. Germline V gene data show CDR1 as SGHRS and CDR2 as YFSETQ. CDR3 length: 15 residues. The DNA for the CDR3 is TGCGCCAGCAGCGTAACTAGTCCGAGAACAGATACGCAGTATTTT. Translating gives CASSVTSPRTDTQYF.

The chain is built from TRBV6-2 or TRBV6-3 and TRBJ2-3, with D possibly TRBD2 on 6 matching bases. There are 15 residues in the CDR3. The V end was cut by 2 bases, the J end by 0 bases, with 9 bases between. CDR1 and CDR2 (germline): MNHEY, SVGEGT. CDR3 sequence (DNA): TGTGCCAGCAGTTACGGGGGGACTAGCACAGATACGCAGTATTTT. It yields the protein CASSYGGTSTDTQYF.

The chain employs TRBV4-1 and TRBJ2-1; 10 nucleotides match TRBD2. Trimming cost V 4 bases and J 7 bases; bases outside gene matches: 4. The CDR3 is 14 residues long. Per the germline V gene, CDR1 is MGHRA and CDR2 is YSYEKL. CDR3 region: CASSLAGGSNEQFF. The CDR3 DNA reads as TGCGCCAGCAGCCTAGCGGGGGGTTCGAATGAGCAGTTCTTC.

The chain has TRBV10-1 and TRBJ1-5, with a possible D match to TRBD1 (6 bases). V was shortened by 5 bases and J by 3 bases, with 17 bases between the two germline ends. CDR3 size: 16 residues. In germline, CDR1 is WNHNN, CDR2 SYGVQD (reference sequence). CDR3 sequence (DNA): TGCGCCAGCAGTTTGGGGGCCCCCAGGAACAATCAGCCCCAGCATTTT. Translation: CASSLGAPRNNQPQHF.

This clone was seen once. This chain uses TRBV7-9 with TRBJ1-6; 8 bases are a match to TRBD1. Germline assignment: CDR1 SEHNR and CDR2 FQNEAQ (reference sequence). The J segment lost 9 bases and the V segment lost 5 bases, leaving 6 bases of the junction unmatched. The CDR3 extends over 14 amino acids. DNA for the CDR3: TGTGCCAGCAGCCCCGACAGGGGAGGTTCACCCCTCCACTTT. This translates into CASSPDRGGSPLHF.

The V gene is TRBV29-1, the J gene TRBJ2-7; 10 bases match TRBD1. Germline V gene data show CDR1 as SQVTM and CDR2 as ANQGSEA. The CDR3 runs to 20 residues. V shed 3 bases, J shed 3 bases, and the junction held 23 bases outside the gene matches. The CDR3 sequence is CSVDPRSTGGAENFLYEQYF. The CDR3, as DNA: TGCAGCGTTGACCCTCGTTCGACAGGGGGCGCGGAAAACTTTCTCTACGAGCAGTACTTC.

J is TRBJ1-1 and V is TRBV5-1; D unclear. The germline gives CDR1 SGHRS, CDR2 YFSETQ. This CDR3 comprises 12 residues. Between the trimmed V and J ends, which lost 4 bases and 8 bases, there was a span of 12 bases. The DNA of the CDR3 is TGCGCCAGCAGCGCAGATCGCGGAGAAGCTTTCTTT. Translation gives CASSADRGEAFF. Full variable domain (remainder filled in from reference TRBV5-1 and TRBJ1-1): KAGVTQTPRYLIKTRGQQVTLSCSPISGHRSVSWYQQTPGQGLQFLFEYFSETQRNKGNFPGRFSGRQFSNSRSEMNVSTLELGDSALYLCASSADRGEAFFGQGTRLTVV.

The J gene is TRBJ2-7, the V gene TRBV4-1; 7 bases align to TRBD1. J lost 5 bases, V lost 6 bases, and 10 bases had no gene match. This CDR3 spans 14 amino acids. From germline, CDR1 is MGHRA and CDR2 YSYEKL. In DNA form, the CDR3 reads TGCGCCAGCAGTACAGAGGGACAGCCCCACGAGCAGTACTTC. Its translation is CASSTEGQPHEQYF.

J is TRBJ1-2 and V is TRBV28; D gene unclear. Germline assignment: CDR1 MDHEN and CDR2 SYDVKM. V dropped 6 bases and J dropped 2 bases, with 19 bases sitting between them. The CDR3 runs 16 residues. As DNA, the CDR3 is TGTGCCAGCAGCCCGGGAGGGTATCTTTACAACTATGGCTACACCTTC. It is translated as CASSPGGYLYNYGYTF.

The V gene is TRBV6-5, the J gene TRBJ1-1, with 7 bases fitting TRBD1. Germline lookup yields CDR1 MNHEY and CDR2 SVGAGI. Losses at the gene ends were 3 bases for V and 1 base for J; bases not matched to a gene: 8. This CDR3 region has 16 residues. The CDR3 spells CASSYTRDRGNTEAFF. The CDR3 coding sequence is TGTGCCAGCAGTTATACCCGGGACAGAGGGAACACTGAAGCTTTCTTT.

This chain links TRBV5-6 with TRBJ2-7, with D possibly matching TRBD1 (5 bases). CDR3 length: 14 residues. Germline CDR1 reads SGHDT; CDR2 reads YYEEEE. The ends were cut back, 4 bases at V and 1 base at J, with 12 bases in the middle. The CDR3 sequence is CASSLRTPSYEQYF. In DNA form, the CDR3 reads TGTGCCAGCAGCCTGAGGACACCATCCTACGAGCAGTACTTC. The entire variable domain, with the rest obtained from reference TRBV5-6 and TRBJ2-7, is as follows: DAGVTQSPTHLIKTRGQQVTLRCSPKSGHDTVSWYQQALGQGPQFIFQYYEEEERQRGNFPDRFSGHQFPNYSSELNVNALLLGDSALYLCASSLRTPSYEQYFGPGTRLTVT.

The CDR3 coding sequence is TGCGCCAGCAGCTTGGGATCGCTAGGCACAGATACGCAGTATTTT. It is translated as CASSLGSLGTDTQYF. The chain recombines TRBV5-1 with TRBJ2-3; D uncertain. Per germline, CDR1 SGHRS and CDR2 YFSETQ. This CDR3 region has 15 residues. Trimming took off 0 bases at V and 1 base at J, with 9 bases between the two ends.

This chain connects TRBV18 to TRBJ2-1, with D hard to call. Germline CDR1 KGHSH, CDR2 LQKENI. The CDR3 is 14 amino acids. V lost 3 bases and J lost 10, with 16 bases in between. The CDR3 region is CASSPGTALREQFF. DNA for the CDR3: TGTGCCAGCTCACCGGGCACAGCTCTAAGGGAGCAGTTCTTC. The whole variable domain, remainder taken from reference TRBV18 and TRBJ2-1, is NAGVMQNPRHLVRRRGQEARLRCSPMKGHSHVYWYRQLPEEGLKFMVYLQKENIIDESGMPKERFSAEFPKEGPSILRIQQVVRGDSAAYFCASSPGTALREQFFGPGTRLTVL.

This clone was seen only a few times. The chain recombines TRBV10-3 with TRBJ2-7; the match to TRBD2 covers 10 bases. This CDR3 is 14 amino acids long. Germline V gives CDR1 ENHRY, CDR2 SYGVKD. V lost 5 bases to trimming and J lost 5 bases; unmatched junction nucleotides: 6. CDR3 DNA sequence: TGTGCCATCAGTACTAGCGGGGTATCTGACGAGCAGTACTTC. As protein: CAISTSGVSDEQYF.

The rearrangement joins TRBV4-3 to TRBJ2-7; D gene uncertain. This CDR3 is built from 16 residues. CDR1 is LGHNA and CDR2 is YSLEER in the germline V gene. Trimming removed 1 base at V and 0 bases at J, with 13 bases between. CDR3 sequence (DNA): TGCGCCAGCAGCCAAGCTCCTACAGCAACCTCCTACGAGCAGTACTTC. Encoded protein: CASSQAPTATSYEQYF.

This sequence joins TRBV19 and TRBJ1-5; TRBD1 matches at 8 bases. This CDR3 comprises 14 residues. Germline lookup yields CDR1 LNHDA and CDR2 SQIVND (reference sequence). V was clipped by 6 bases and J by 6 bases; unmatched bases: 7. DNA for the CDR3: TGTGCCAGTAGCTCGACAGGGGAAAGTCAGCCCCAGCATTTT. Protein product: CASSSTGESQPQHF.

CDR3 sequence: CASSAKGRGNTIYF. In DNA, the CDR3 is TGTGCCAGCAGCGCTAAGGGAAGGGGGAACACCATATATTTT. The chain recombines TRBV6-5 with TRBJ1-3, with D tentatively TRBD1 (6 bases). The germline gives CDR1 MNHEY, CDR2 SVGAGI. This CDR3 region has 14 residues. V lost 6 bases, J lost 7 bases, and 16 bases lay in between.

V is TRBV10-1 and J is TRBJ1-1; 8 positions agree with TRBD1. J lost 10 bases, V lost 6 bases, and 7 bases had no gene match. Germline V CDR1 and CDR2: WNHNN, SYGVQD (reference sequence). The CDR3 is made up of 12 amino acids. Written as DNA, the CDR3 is TGCGCCAGCAGCCCGGGACAGGAGATAGCTTTCTTT. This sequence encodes CASSPGQEIAFF.

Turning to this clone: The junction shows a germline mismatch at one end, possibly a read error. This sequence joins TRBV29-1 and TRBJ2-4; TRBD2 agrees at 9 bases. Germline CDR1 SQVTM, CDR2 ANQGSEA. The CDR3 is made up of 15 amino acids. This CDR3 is CSVKDTSGGLNIQYF. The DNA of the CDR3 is TGCAGCGTTAAAGACACCAGCGGGGGGCTAAACATTCAGTACTTC.

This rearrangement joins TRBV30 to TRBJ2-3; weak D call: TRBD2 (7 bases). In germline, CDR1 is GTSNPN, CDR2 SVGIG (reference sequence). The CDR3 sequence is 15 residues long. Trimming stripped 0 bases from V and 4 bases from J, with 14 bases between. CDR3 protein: CAWSVTGGRSDTQYF. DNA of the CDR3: TGTGCCTGGAGTGTAACGGGGGGCCGGTCAGATACGCAGTATTTT.